Here is one T cell receptor beta chain with its context. The data are from a study of CD8 T cells in ankylosing spondylitis. TCRdb re-analysed the 5' RACE reads in MiXCR, keeping a single row per CDR3 protein. The repertoire consists of a few hundred thousand distinct CDR3 sequences, with less than 25% occurring once and the leading ten covering 3.5%. Losses at the gene ends were 0 bases for V and 5 bases for J; bases not matched to a gene: 8. Germline V gene lookup returns CDR1 SGHTA and CDR2 FQGNSA. The CDR3 contains 16 residues. Sequencing was carried out using blood, either unsorted or a sorted T cell fraction (not recorded which). The clonotype was recovered from a female donor with ankylosing spondylitis or in good health (not recorded which). The V and J genes are TRBV7-2 and TRBJ2-5, with TRBD2 matching 8 bases. The CDR3 DNA follows: TGTGCCAGCAGCTTAGCGGGGACCCGGGGGGGGGAGACCCAGTACTTC. This translates into CASSLAGTRGGETQYF.